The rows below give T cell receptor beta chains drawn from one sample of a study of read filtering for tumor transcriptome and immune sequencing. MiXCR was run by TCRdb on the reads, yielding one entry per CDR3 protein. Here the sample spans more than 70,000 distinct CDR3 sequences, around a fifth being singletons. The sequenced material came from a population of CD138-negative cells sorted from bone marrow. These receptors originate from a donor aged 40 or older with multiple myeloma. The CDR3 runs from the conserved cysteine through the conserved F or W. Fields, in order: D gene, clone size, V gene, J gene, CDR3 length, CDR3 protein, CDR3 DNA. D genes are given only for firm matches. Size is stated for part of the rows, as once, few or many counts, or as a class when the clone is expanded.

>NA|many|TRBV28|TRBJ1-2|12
CASSSPNYGYTF
TGTGCCAGCAGCTCTCCCAACTATGGCTACACCTTC
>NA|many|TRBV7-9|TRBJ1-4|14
CASSLFATNEKLFF
TGTGCCAGCAGCTTATTTGCAACTAATGAAAAACTGTTTTTT
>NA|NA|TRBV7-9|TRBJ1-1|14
CASSLAAGGPEAFF
TGTGCCAGCAGCTTAGCAGCGGGTGGTCCTGAAGCTTTCTTT
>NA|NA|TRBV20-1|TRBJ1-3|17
CSARDPLPRSSGNTIYF
TGCAGTGCTAGAGACCCCCTCCCCAGGAGCTCTGGAAACACCATATATTTT
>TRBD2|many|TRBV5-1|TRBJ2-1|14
CASTGTSGYNEQFF
TGCGCCAGTACCGGGACTAGCGGGTACAATGAGCAGTTCTTC
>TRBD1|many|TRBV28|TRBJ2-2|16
CASGTVGGQGFGELFF
TGTGCCAGCGGTACCGTTGGGGGACAGGGGTTCGGGGAGCTGTTTTTT
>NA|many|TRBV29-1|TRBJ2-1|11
CSVNLGAGQFF
TGCAGCGTTAATTTGGGGGCCGGGCAGTTCTTC
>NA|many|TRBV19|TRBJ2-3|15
CASSGGDFSTDTQYF
TGTGCCAGTAGTGGCGGGGACTTTAGCACAGATACGCAGTATTTT
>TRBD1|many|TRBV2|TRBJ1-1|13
CASGRQGGTEAFF
TGTGCCAGCGGACGACAGGGGGGGACTGAAGCTTTCTTT
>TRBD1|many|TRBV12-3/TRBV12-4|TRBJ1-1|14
CASRIDRGGTEAFF
TGTGCCAGCAGGATCGACAGGGGAGGAACTGAAGCTTTCTTT
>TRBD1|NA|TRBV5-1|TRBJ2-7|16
CASSLVPDRVAYEQYF
TGCGCCAGCAGCTTGGTCCCAGACAGGGTGGCCTACGAGCAGTACTTC
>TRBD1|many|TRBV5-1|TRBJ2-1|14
CASRGTGVSDEQFF
TGCGCCAGCAGGGGGACAGGGGTGTCGGATGAGCAGTTCTTC
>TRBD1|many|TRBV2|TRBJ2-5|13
CASVGQGAETQYF
TGTGCCAGCGTGGGGCAGGGGGCAGAGACCCAGTACTTC
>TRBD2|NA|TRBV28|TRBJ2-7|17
CAGSGVSGDPFTYEQYF
TGTGCCGGCAGTGGCGTCAGCGGGGACCCTTTCACCTACGAGCAGTACTTC
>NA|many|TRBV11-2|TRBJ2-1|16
CASSLEGGTYVNEQFF
TGTGCCAGCAGCTTAGAGGGGGGCACATATGTCAATGAGCAGTTCTTC
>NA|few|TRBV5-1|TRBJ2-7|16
CASSRNPGLLPSEQYF
TGCGCCAGCAGCAGAAATCCGGGACTTTTGCCCTCCGAGCAGTACTTC
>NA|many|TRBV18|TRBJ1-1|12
CASSPGSTEAFF
TGTGCCAGCTCCCCAGGGAGCACTGAAGCTTTCTTT
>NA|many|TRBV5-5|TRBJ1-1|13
CASSYYRVTEAFF
TGTGCCAGCAGCTACTACAGGGTCACTGAAGCTTTCTTT
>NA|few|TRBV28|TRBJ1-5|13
CASSRDGNQPQHF
TGTGCCAGCAGCCGGGACGGCAATCAGCCCCAGCATTTT
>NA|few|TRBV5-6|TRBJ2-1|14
CASTRGYPYNEPFF
TGTGCCAGCACCCGGGGGTATCCCTACAATGAGCCGTTCTTC
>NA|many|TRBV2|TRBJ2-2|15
CASSDRLLNTGELFF
TGTGCCAGCAGTGATAGGCTCCTCAACACCGGGGAGCTGTTTTTT
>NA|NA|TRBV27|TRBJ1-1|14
CASSSGTVNTEVFF
TGTGCCAGCAGTTCGGGGACGGTGAACACTGAAGTTTTCTTT